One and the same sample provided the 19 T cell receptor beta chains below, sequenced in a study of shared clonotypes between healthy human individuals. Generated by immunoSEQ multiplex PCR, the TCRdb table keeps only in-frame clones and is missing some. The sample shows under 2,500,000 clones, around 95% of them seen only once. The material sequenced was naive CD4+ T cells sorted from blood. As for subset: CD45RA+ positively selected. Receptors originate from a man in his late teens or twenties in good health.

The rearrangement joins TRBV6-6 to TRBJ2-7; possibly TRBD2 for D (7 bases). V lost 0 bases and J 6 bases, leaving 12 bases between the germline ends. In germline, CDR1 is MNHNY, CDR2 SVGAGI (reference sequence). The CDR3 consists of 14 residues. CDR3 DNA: TGTGCCAGCAGTTACTCCCAACGGGGGGCCGAGCAGTACTTC. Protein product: CASSYSQRGAEQYF.

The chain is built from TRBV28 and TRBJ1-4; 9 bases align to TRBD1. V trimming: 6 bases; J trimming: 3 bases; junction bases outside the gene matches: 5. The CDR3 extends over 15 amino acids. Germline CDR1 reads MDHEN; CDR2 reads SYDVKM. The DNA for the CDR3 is TGTGCCAGCAGGACAACAGGGGGCCCTAATGAAAAACTGTTTTTT. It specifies CASRTTGGPNEKLFF. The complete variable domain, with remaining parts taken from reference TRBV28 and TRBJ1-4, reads DVKVTQSSRYLVKRTGEKVFLECVQDMDHENMFWYRQDPGLGLRLIYFSYDVKMKEKGDIPEGYSVSREKKERFSLILESASTNQTSMYLCASRTTGGPNEKLFFGSGTQLSVL.

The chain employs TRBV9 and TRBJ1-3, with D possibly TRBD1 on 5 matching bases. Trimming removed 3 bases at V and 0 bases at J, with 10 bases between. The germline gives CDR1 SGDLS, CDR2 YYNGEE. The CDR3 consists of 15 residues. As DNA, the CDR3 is TGTGCCAGCAGCGGGTCAGGGACCTCTGGAAACACCATATATTTT. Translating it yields CASSGSGTSGNTIYF.

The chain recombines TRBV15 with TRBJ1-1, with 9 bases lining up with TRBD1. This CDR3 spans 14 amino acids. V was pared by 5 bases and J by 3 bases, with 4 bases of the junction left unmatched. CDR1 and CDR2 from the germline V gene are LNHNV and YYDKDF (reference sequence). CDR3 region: CATSFWDRDTEAFF. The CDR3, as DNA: TGTGCCACCAGCTTTTGGGACAGGGACACTGAAGCTTTCTTT.

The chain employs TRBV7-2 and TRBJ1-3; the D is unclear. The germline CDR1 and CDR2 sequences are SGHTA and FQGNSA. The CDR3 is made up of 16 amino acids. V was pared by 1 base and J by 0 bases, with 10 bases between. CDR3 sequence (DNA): TGTGCCAGCAGCTTAGAGGTCACGAGCTCTGGAAACACCATATATTTT. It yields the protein CASSLEVTSSGNTIYF.

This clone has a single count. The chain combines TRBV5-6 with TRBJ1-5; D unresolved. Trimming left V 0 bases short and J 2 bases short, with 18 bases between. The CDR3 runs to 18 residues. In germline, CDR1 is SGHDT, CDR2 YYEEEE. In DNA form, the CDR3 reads TGTGCCAGCAGCTTGGCGGTCTCGGTAGGTGGAGGCAATCAGCCCCAGCATTTT. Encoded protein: CASSLAVSVGGGNQPQHF. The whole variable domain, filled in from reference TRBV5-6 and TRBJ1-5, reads DAGVTQSPTHLIKTRGQQVTLRCSPKSGHDTVSWYQQALGQGPQFIFQYYEEEERQRGNFPDRFSGHQFPNYSSELNVNALLLGDSALYLCASSLAVSVGGGNQPQHFGDGTRLSIL.

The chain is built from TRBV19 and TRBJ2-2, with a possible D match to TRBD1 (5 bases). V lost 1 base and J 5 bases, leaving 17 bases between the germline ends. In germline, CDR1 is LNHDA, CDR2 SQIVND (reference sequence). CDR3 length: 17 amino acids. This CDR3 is CASSIGPYRGWTGELFF. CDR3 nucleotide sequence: TGTGCCAGTAGTATAGGGCCCTATAGGGGATGGACCGGGGAGCTGTTTTTT.

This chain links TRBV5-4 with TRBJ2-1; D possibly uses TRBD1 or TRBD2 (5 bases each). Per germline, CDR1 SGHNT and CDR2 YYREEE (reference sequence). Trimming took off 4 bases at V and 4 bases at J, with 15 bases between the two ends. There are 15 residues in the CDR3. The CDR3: CASSMPGTIYNEQFF. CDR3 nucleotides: TGTGCCAGCAGCATGCCCGGGACCATATACAATGAGCAGTTCTTC.

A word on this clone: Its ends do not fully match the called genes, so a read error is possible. The CDR3 DNA sequence: TGTGCCAGCAGCCTAGCGTTGGGGGGATATGGCTACACCTTC. This translates into CASSLALGGYGYTF. The chain links TRBV7-2 to TRBJ1-2; a possible D gene is TRBD1 (5 bases). Germline V gene lookup returns CDR1 SGHTA and CDR2 FQGNSA. The CDR3 runs 14 residues.

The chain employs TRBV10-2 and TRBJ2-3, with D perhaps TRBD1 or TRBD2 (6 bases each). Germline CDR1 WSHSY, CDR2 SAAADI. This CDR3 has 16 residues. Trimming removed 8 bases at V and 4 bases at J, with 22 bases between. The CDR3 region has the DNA TGCGCCAGCGGAAGACAGGAGGGGCTTGGTGCAGATACGCAGTATTTT. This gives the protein CASGRQEGLGADTQYF.

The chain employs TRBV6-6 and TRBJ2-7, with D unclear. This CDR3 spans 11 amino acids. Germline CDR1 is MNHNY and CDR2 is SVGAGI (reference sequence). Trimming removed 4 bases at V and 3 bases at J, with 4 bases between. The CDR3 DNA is TGTGCCAGCAGTTCACTCTACGAGCAGTACTTC. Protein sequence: CASSSLYEQYF.

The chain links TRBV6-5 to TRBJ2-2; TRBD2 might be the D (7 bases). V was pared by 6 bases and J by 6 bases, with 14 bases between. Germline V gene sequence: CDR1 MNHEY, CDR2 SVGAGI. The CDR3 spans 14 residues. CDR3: CASRSKGGPGELFF. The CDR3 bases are TGTGCCAGCAGATCCAAGGGGGGGCCCGGGGAGCTGTTTTTT.

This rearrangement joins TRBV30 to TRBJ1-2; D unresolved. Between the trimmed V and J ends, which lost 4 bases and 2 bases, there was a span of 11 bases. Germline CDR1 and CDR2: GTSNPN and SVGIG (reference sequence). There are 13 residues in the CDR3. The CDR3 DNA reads TGTGCCTGGACCGGCAGGAGAAACTATGGCTACACCTTC. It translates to CAWTGRRNYGYTF. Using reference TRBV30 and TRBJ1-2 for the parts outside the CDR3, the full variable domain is SQTIHQWPATLVQPVGSPLSLECTVEGTSNPNLYWYRQAAGRGLQLLFYSVGIGQISSEVPQNLSASRPQDRQFILSSKKLLLSDSGFYLCAWTGRRNYGYTFGSGTRLTVV.

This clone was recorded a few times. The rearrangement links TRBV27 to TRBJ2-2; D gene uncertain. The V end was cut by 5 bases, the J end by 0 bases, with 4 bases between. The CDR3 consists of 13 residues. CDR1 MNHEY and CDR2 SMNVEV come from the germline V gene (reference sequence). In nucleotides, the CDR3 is TGTGCCAGCAGTCCAGCGAACACCGGGGAGCTGTTTTTT. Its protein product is CASSPANTGELFF.

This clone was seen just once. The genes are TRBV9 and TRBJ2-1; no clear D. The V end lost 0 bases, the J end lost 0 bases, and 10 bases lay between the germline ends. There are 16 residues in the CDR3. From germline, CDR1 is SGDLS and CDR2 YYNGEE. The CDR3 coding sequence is TGTGCCAGCAGCGTAGCTTCTGGTCGCTCCTACAATGAGCAGTTCTTC. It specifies CASSVASGRSYNEQFF.

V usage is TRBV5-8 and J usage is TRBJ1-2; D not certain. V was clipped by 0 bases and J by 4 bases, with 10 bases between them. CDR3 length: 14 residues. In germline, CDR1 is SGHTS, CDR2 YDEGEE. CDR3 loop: CASSLGPWAYGYTF. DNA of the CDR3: TGTGCCAGCAGCTTGGGGCCCTGGGCCTATGGCTACACCTTC.

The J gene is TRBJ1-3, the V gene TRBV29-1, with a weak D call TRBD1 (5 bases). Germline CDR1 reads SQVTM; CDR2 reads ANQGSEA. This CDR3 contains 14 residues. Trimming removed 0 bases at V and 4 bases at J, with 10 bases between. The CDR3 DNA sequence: TGCAGCGTTGAAGAAGGGGTCTCGGGAAACACCATATATTTT. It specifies CSVEEGVSGNTIYF.

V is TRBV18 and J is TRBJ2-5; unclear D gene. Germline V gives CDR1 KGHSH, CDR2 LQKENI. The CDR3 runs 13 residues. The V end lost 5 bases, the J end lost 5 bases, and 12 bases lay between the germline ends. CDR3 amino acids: CASSSRILETQYF. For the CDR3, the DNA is TGTGCCAGCTCATCCAGGATCTTGGAGACCCAGTACTTC.

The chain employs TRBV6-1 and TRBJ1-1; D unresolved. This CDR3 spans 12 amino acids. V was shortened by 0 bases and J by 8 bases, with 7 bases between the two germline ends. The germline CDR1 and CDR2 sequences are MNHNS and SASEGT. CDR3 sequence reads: CASSEAAGEAFF. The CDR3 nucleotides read TGTGCCAGCAGTGAAGCGGCGGGAGAAGCTTTCTTT.